This T cell receptor beta chain was documented in a study of shared clonotypes between healthy human individuals. The unsorted samples had roughly 86 million PBMCs used for genomic DNA. Study results and caveats: Only a few donors were included, so the genetic and exposure-history diversity represented was limited.

Some clones are missing from TCRdb's copy, which holds only in-frame ones; the method was immunoSEQ multiplex PCR. The sample has around 530,000 clones, around 80% seen once; the top ten hold around 13%. About this clone itself: Its antigen remains unknown.

The V and J ends lost 2 bases and 2 bases respectively, with 7 bases between them. The germline V gene has CDR1 MDHEN and CDR2 SYDVKM. The CDR3 is 13 residues long. The chain joins TRBV28 to TRBJ2-7; D uncertain. The sequence came from a woman aged 40 to 50 in good health. Some clones in this sample may be carry-over from other donors' samples. The material sequenced was PBMCs. The CDR3 region has the DNA TGTGCCAGCAGTTTAGGGCCAACCTACGAGCAGTACTTC. Protein sequence: CASSLGPTYEQYF.